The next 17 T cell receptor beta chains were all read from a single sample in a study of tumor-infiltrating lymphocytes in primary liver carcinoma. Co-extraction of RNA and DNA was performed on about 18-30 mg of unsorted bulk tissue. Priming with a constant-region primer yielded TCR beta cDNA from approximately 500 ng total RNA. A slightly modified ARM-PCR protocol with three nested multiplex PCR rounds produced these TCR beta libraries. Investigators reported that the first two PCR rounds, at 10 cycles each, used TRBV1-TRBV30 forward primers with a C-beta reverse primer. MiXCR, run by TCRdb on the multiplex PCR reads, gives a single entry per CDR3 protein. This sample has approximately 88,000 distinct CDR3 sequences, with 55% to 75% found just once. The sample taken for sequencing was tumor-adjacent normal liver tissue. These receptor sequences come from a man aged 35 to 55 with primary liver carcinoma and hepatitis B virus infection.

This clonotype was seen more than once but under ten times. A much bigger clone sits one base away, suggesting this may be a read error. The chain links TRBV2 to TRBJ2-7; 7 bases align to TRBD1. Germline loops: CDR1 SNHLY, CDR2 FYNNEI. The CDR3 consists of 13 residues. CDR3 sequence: CAGAGTVHYEQYF. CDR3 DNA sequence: TGTGCGGGCGCCGGGACAGTTCACTACGAGCAGTACTTC. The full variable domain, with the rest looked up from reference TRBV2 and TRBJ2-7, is EPEVTQTPSHQVTQMGQEVILRCVPISNHLYFYWYRQILGQKVEFLVSFYNNEISEKSEIFDDQFSVERPDGSNFTLKIRSTKLEDSAMYFCAGAGTVHYEQYFGPGTRLTVT.

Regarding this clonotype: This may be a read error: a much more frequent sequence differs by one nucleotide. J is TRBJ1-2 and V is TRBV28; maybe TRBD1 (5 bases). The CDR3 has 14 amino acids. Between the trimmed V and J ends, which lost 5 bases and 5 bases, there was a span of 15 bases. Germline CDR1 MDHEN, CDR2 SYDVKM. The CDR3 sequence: CASSLRGRDYGYTF. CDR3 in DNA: TGTGCCAGCAGTCTCCGGGGCAGGGATTATGGCTACACCTTC.

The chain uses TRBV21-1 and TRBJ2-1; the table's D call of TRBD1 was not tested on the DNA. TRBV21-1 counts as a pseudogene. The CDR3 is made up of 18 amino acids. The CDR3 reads CDSKTLPGTQGPYNEQFF. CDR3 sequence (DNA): TGTGACAGTAAAACGTTACCAGGGACACAGGGGCCCTACAATGAGCAGTTCTTC.

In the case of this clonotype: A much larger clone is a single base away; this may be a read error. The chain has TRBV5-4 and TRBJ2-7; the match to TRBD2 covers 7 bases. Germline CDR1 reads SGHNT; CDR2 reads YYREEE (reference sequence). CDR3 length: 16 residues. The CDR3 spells CASSPDVGGPSYGQYF. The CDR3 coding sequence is TGTGCCAGCAGCCCGGATGTGGGAGGGCCCTCCTACGGGCAGTACTTC.

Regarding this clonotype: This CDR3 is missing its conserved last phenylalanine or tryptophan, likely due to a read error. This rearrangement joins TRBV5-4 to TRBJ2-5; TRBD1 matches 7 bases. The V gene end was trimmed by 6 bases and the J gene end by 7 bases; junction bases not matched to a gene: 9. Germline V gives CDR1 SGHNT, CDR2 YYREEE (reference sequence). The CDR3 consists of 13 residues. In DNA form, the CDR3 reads TGTGCCAGCATGGACAGGCCCGAGGGGACCCAGTACTTA. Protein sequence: CASMDRPEGTQYL.

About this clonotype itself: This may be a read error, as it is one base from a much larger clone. The CDR3 loop reads CASSLGAGSFF. The DNA of the CDR3 is TGTGCCAGCAGCTTAGGGGCCGGATCTTTCTTT. The rearrangement joins TRBV7-9 to TRBJ1-1, with no clear D. The CDR3 runs 11 residues. CDR1 is SEHNR, CDR2 FQNEAQ, per germline (reference sequence). With 1 base removed from V and 12 bases from J, the gap between germline ends came to 9 bases.

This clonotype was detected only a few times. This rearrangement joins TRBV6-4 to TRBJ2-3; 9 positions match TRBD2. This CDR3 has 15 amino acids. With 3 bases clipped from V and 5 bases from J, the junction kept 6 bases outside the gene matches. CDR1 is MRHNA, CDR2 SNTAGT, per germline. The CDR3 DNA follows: TGTGCCAGCAGTGAGCGGGAGGGCTTGGGAGATACGCAGTATTTT. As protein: CASSEREGLGDTQYF.

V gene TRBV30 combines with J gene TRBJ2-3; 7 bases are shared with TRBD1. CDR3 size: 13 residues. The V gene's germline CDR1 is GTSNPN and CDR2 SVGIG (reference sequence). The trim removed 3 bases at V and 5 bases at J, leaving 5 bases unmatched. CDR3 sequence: CAWRQGVVDTQYF. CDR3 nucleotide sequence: TGTGCCTGGAGGCAGGGGGTGGTAGATACGCAGTATTTT. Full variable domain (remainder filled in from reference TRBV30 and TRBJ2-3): SQTIHQWPATLVQPVGSPLSLECTVEGTSNPNLYWYRQAAGRGLQLLFYSVGIGQISSEVPQNLSASRPQDRQFILSSKKLLLSDSGFYLCAWRQGVVDTQYFGPGTRLTVL.

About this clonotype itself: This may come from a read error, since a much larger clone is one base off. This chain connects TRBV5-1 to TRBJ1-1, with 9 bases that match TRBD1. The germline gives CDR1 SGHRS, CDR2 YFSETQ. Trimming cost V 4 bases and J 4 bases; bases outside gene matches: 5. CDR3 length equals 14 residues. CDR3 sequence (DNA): TGCGCCAGCAGCATAGGGACAGGGTCCACTGAAGCTTTCTTT. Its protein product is CASSIGTGSTEAFF. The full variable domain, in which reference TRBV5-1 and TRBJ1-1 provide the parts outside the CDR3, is KAGVTQTPRYLIKTRGQQVTLSCSPISGHRSVSWYQQTPGQGLQFLFEYFSETQRNKGNFPGRFSGRQFSNSRSEMNVSTLELGDSALYLCASSIGTGSTEAFFGQGTRLTVV.

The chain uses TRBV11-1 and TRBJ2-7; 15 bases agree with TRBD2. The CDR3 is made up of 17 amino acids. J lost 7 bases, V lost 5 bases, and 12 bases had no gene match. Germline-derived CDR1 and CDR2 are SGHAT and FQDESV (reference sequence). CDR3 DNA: TGTGCCAGCAGCCTGGGACTAGCGGGAGGAGTCGACAATGAGCAGTACTTC. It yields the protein CASSLGLAGGVDNEQYF.

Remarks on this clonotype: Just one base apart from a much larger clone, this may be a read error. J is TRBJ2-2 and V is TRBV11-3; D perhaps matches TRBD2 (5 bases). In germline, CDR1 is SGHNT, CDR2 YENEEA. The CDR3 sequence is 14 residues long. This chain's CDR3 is CVSRLESNTGELVF. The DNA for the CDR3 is TGTGTCAGCAGGTTAGAATCGAACACCGGGGAGCTGGTTTTT.

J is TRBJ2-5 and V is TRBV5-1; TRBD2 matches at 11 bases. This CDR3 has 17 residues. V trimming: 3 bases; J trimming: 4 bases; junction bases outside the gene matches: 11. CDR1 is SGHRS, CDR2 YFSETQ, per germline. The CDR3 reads CASSWAGLAAQGETQYF. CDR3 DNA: TGCGCCAGCAGCTGGGCGGGACTAGCGGCCCAGGGAGAGACCCAGTACTTC.

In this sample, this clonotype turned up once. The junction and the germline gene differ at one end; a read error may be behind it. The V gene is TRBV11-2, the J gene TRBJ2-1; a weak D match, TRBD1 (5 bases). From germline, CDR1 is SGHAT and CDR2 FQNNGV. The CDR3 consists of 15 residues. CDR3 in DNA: TGTGCCACAGGACAAGATCAGCCATCCTACAATGATCAGTTCTTC. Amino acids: CATGQDQPSYNDQFF.

The CDR3 here is CSVARATTGELFF. CDR3 bases: TGCAGCGTGGCACGGGCGACCACCGGGGAGCTGTTTTTT. This chain joins TRBV29-1 and TRBJ2-2, with no clear D. The CDR3 consists of 13 residues. Germline CDR1 is SQVTM and CDR2 is ANQGSEA. V was clipped by 6 bases and J by 4 bases, with 12 bases between them.

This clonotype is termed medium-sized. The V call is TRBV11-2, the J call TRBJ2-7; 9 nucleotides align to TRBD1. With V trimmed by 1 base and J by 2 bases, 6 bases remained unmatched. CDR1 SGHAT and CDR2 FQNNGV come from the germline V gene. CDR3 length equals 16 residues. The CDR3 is CASSLGRDREPYEQYF. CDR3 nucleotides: TGTGCCAGCAGCTTAGGGCGGGACAGGGAACCCTACGAGCAGTACTTC.

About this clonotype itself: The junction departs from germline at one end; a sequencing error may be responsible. As DNA, the CDR3 is TGCGCCAGCAATGAGTACACAGGGGGAGGCTACGAGCAGTATTTC. It codes for CASNEYTGGGYEQYF. The V and J genes are TRBV10-2 and TRBJ2-7; 8 nucleotides match TRBD1. Germline V lookup: CDR1 WSHSY, CDR2 SAAADI. The CDR3 contains 15 residues.

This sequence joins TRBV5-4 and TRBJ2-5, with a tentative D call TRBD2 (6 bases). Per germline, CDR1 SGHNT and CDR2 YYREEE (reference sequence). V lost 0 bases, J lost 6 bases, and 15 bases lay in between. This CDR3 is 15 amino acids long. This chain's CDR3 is CASSLVGLGGKTQYF. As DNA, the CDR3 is TGTGCCAGCAGCTTGGTCGGACTGGGAGGAAAGACCCAGTACTTC.